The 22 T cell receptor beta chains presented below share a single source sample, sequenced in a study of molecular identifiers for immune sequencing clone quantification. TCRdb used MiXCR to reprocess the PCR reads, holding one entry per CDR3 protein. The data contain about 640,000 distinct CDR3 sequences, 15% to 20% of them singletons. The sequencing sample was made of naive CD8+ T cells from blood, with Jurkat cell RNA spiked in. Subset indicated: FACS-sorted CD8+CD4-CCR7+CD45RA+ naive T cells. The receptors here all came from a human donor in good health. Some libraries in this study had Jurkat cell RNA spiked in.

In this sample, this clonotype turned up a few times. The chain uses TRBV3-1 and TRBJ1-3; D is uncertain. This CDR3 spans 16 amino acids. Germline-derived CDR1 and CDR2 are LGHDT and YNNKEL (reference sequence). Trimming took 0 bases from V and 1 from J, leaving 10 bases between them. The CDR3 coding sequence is TGTGCCAGCAGCCAAGATTCGGCGGCATCTGGAAACACCATATATTTT. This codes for CASSQDSAASGNTIYF.

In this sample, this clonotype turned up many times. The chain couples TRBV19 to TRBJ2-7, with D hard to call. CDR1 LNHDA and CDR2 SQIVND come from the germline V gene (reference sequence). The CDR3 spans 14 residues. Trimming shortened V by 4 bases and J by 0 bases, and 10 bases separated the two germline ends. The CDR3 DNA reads TGTGCCAGTAGTACCGGGCCAAGCTCCTACGAGCAGTACTTC. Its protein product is CASSTGPSSYEQYF.

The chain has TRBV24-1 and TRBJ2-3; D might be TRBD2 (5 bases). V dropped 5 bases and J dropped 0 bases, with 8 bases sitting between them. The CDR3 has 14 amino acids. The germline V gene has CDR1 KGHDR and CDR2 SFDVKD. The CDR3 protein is CATSVGSSTDTQYF. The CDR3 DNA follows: TGTGCCACCAGTGTTGGGAGTAGCACAGATACGCAGTATTTT.

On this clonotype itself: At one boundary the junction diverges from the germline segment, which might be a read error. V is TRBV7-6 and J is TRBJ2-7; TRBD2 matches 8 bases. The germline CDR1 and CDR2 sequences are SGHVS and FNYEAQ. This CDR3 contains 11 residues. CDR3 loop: CASSPRGEIRF. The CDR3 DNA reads TGTGCCAGCAGCCCGCGGGGGGAAATTAGGTTC.

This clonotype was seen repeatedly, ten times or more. The CDR3 region has the DNA TGCGCCAGCAGCCAAGCCCCCGACGGGGCGGGCACTGAAGCTTTCTTT. Its protein product is CASSQAPDGAGTEAFF. The V gene is TRBV4-1, the J gene TRBJ1-1; the D gene is possibly TRBD1 (5 bases). Trimming shortened V by 1 base and J by 4 bases, and 16 bases separated the two germline ends. The CDR3 sequence is 16 residues long. Germline CDR1 and CDR2: MGHRA and YSYEKL.

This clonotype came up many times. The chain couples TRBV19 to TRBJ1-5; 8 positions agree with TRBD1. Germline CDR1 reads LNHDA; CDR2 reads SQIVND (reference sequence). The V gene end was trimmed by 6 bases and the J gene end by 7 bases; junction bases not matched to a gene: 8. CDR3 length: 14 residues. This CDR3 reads CASSPDRARQPQHF. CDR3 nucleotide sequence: TGTGCCAGTAGCCCGGACAGGGCCCGCCAGCCCCAGCATTTT.

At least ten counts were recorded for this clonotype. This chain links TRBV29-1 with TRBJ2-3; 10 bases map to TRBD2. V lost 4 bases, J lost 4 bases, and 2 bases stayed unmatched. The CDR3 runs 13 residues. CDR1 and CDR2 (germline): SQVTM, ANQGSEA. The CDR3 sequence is CSVAGTSADTQYF. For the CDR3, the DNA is TGCAGCGTTGCCGGGACTAGCGCAGATACGCAGTATTTT.

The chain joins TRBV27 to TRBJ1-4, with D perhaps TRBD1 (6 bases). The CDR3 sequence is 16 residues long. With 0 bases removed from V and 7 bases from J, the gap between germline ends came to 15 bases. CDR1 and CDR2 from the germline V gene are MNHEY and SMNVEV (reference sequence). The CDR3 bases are TGTGCCAGCAGTTTATCATTGCCACAGGGAACTGAAAAACTGTTTTTT. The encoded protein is CASSLSLPQGTEKLFF. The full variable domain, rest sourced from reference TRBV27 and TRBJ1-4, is EAQVTQNPRYLITVTGKKLTVTCSQNMNHEYMSWYRQDPGLGLRQIYYSMNVEVTDKGDVPEGYKVSRKEKRNFPLILESPSPNQTSLYFCASSLSLPQGTEKLFFGSGTQLSVL.

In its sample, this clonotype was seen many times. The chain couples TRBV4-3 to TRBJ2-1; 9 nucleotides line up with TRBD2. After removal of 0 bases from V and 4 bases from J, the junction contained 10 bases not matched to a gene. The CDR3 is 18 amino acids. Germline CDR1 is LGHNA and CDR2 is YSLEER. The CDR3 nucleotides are TGCGCCAGCAGCCAAGATAGGTCCGGGACTAGCATATACAATGAGCAGTTCTTC. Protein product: CASSQDRSGTSIYNEQFF.

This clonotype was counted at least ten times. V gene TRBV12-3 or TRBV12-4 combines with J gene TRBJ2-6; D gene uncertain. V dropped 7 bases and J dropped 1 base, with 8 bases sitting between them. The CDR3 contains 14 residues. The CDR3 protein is CASTGVSGANVLTF. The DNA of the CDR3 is TGTGCCAGCACAGGCGTATCTGGGGCCAACGTCCTGACTTTC.

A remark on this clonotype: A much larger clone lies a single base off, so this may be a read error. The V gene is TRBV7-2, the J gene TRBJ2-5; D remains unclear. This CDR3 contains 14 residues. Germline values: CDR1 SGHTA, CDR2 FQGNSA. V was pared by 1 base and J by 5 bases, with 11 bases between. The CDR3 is CASSLGLIMETQYF. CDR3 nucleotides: TGTGCCAGCAGCTTAGGGCTCATAATGGAGACCCAGTACTTC.

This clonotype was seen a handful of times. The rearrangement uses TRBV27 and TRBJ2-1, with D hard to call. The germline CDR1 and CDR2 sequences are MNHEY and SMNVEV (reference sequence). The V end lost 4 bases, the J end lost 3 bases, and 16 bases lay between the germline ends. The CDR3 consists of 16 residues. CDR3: CASSSRSIPNYNEQFF. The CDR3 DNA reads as TGTGCCAGCAGTTCCCGGAGTATTCCTAACTACAATGAGCAGTTCTTC.

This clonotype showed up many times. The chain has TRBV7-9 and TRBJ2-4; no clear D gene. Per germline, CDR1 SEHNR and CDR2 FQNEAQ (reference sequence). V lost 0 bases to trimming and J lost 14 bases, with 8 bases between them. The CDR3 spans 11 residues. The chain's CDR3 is CASSLAELKYF. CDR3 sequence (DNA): TGTGCCAGCAGCTTAGCAGAGCTAAAGTACTTC.

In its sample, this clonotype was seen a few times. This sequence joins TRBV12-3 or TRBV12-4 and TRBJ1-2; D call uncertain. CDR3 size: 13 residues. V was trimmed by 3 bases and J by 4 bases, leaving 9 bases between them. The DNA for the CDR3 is TGTGCCAGCAGTTTCGCCCGAGGCTATGGCTACACCTTC. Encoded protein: CASSFARGYGYTF.

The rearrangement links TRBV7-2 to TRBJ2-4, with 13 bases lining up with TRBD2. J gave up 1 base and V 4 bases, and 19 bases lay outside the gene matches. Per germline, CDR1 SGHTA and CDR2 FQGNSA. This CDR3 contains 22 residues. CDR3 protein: CASSSSGLAGTIGEMAKNIQYF. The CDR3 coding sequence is TGTGCCAGCAGCTCCTCGGGACTAGCGGGAACAATTGGGGAGATGGCCAAAAACATTCAGTACTTC.

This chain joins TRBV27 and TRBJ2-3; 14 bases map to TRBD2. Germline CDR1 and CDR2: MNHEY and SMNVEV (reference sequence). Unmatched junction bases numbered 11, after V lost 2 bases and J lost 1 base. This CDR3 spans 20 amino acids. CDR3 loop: CASSLIGTSGSLGGTDTQYF. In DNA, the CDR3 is TGTGCCAGCAGTTTAATTGGGACTAGCGGGAGTCTAGGAGGCACAGATACGCAGTATTTT.

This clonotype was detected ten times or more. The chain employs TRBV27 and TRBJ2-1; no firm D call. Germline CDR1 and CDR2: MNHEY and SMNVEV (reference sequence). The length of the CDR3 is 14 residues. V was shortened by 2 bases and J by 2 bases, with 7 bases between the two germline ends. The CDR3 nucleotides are TGTGCCAGCAGTTTAGGGAACCCCTACAATGAGCAGTTCTTC. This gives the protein CASSLGNPYNEQFF.

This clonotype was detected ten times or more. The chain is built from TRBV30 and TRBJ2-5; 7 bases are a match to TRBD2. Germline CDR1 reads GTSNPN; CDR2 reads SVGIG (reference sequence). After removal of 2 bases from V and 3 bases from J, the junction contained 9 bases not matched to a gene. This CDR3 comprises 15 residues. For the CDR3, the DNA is TGTGCCTGGAGTCCTGCCGGACTAGAGGAAGAGACCCAGTACTTC. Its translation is CAWSPAGLEEETQYF. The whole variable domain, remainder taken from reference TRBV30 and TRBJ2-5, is SQTIHQWPATLVQPVGSPLSLECTVEGTSNPNLYWYRQAAGRGLQLLFYSVGIGQISSEVPQNLSASRPQDRQFILSSKKLLLSDSGFYLCAWSPAGLEEETQYFGPGTRLLVL.

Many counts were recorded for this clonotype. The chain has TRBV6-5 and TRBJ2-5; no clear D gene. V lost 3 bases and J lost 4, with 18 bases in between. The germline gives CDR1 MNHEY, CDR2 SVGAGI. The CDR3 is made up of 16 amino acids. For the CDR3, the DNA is TGTGCCAGCAGTTATCTAGGAGACATCTCGGCAGAGACCCAGTACTTC. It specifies CASSYLGDISAETQYF.

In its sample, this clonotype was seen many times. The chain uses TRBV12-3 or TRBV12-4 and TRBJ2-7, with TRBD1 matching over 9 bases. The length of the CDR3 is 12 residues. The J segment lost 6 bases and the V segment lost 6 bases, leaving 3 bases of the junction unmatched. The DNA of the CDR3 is TGTGCCAGCAGCCCACAGGGGGCCGAGCAGTACTTC. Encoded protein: CASSPQGAEQYF.

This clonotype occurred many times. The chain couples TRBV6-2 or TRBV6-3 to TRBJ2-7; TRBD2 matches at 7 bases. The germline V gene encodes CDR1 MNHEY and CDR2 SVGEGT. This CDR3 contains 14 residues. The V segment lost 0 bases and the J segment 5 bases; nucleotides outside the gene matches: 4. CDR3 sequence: CASSYSTGGNEQYF. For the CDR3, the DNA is TGTGCCAGCAGTTACTCGACGGGGGGAAACGAGCAGTACTTC.

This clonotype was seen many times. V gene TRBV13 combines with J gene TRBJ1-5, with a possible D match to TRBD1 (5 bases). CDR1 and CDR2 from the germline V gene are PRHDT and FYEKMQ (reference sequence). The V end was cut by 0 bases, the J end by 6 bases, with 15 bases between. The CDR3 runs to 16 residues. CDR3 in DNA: TGTGCCAGCAGCTTAGGGGGCGAGGGGAGCGGTCAGCCCCAGCATTTT. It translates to CASSLGGEGSGQPQHF.